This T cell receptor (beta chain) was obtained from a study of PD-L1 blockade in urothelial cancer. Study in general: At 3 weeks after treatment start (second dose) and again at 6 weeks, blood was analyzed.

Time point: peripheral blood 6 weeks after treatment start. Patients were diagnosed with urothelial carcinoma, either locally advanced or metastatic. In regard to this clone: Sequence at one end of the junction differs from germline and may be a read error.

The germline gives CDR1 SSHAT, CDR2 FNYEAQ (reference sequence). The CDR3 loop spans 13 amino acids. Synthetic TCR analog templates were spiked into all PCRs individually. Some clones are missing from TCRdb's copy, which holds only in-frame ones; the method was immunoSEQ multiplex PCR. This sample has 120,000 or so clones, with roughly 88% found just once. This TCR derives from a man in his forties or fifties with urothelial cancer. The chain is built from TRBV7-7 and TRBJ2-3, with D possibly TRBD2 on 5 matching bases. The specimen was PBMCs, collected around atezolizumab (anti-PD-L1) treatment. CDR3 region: CASSLARSETQYF. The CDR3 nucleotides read TGTGCTAGCAGCTTAGCGCGGAGTGAGACGCAGTATTTT.